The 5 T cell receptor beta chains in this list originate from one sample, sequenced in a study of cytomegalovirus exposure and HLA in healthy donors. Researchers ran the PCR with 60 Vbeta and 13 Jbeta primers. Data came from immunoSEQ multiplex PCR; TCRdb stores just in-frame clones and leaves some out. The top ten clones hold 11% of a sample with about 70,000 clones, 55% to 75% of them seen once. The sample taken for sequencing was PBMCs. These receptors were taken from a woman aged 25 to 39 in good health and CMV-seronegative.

DNA for the CDR3: TGTGCCACCAGCAGACCCCCCAAGGGGGCGGCTTTCTTT. Its protein product is CATSRPPKGAAFF. V is TRBV15 and J is TRBJ1-1; 7 bases are shared with TRBD1. This CDR3 has 13 residues. Losses at the gene ends were 2 bases for V and 11 bases for J; bases not matched to a gene: 8. Looked up from germline, CDR1 is LNHNV and CDR2 is YYDKDF (reference sequence). Supplemented by reference TRBV15 and TRBJ1-1, the full variable domain reads DAMVIQNPRYQVTQFGKPVTLSCSQTLNHNVMYWYQQKSSQAPKLLFHYYDKDFNNEADTPDNFQSRRPNTSFCFLDIRSPGLGDTAMYLCATSRPPKGAAFFGQGTRLTVV.

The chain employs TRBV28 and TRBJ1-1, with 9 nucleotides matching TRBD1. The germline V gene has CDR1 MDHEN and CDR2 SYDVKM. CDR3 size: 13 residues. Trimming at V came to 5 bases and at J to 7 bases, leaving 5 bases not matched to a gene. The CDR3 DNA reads TGTGCCAGCAGTAACAGGGGGCTTATTGAAGCTTTCTTT. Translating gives CASSNRGLIEAFF.

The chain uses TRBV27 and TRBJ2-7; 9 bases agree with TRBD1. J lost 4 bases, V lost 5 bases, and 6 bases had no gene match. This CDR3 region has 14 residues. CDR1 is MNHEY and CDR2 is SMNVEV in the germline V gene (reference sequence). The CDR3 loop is CASSPRTGVYEQYF. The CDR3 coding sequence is TGTGCCAGCAGTCCACGGACAGGGGTGTACGAGCAGTACTTC.

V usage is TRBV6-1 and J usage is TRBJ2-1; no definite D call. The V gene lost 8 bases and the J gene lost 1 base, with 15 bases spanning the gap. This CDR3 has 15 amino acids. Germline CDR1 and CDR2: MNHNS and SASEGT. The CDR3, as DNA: TGTGCCAGCGGCCCTTTTATGTTTTCCTACAATGAGCAGTTCTTC. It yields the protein CASGPFMFSYNEQFF.

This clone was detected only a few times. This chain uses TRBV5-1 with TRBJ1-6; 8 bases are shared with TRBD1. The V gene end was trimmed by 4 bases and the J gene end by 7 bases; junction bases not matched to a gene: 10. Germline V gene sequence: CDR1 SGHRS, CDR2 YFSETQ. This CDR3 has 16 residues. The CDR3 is CASSPKPTGVNSPLHF. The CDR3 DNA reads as TGCGCCAGCAGCCCCAAACCGACAGGGGTGAATTCACCCCTCCACTTT.